The TCR beta chain described here comes from a study of T cell responses to AZD1222 COVID-19 vaccine. Points from the study as a whole: Variant regions that are unmutated are reportedly the target of nearly half of spike-specific TCRs. Spike was spanned by vaccine-associated CD4 TCRs, which were dominant at 160-218 and 743-854. Repertoires were obtained solely post-peak T cell response.

V shed 3 bases and J shed 5 bases, with 16 bases lying between them. CDR1 is SGHNT, CDR2 YENEEA, per germline. This CDR3 contains 15 residues. The assay was immunoSEQ multiplex PCR, and TCRdb's table has in-frame clones only and misses some. The table lists about 100,000 clones, about 87% of them singletons. Remarks on this clone: Its antigen is not identified.

Here the sequenced sample was peripheral blood, taken on day 0 of AZD1222 vaccination. The V call is TRBV11-3, the J call TRBJ2-5; no clear D gene. The source is an adult in good health. The CDR3 region is CASSFTWSVGETQYF. Here the CDR3 DNA reads TGTGCCAGCAGCTTTACTTGGTCTGTAGGCGAGACCCAGTACTTC.